These 14 T cell receptor beta chains share one sample of origin, sequenced in a study of cytomegalovirus exposure and HLA in healthy donors. The study ran its PCR with 60 Vbeta and 13 Jbeta primers. This table comes from immunoSEQ multiplex PCR, and its TCRdb copy is limited to in-frame clones, with some not included. Among around 160,000 clones listed, roughly 80% were seen once. Sequenced material: PBMCs. These receptors came from a man aged 50 to 59 in good health and CMV-seropositive.

The rearrangement links TRBV9 to TRBJ2-1; weak D call: TRBD2 (6 bases). This CDR3 contains 16 residues. V lost 7 bases and J 5 bases, leaving 22 bases between the germline ends. Germline V gene sequence: CDR1 SGDLS, CDR2 YYNGEE. CDR3 amino acids: CASRAYGSLENNEQFF. In DNA, the CDR3 is TGTGCCAGCCGGGCGTACGGGAGTCTAGAGAACAATGAGCAGTTCTTC.

Worth noting for this clone: The junction departs from the called germline gene at one end, perhaps through a read error. This rearrangement joins TRBV7-9 to TRBJ1-2; 8 bases align to TRBD1. Germline V lookup: CDR1 SEHNR, CDR2 FQNEAQ (reference sequence). CDR3 length: 13 amino acids. CDR3 in amino acids: CSSRSGTGYGYTF. The CDR3 DNA is TGTTCCAGCAGATCCGGGACAGGATATGGCTACACCTTC. Looking up the rest from reference TRBV7-9 and TRBJ1-2 gives the full variable domain: DTGVSQNPRHKITKRGQNVTFRCDPISEHNRLYWYRQTLGQGPEFLTYFQNEAQLEKSRLLSDRFSAERPKGSFSTLEIQRTEQGDSAMYLCSSRSGTGYGYTFGSGTRLTVV.

This clone was picked up a small number of times. V usage is TRBV18 and J usage is TRBJ1-1, with a tentative D call TRBD1 (5 bases). Germline CDR1 reads KGHSH; CDR2 reads LQKENI. The CDR3 length is 18 residues. V was cut by 3 bases and J by 1 base, with 21 bases left in between. CDR3 DNA: TGTGCCAGCTCACCCCCCGGGCGGGGAACGGGGGGGAACACTGAAGCTTTCTTT. This gives the protein CASSPPGRGTGGNTEAFF.

The rearrangement uses TRBV20-1 and TRBJ1-2; D gene ambiguous. Germline values: CDR1 DFQATT, CDR2 SNEGSKA (reference sequence). This CDR3 is 11 amino acids long. V was cut by 2 bases and J by 6 bases, with 7 bases left in between. CDR3 bases: TGCAGTGCTAGAATCGAGGATGGCTACACCTTC. Protein product: CSARIEDGYTF.

In DNA form, the CDR3 reads TGTGCCAGCAGCGCGCAACCGGGACAGGGGAACTATGGCTACACCTTC. It yields the protein CASSAQPGQGNYGYTF. J is TRBJ1-2 and V is TRBV9; TRBD1 aligns across 10 bases. The germline gives CDR1 SGDLS, CDR2 YYNGEE. Losses at the gene ends were 3 bases for V and 2 bases for J; bases not matched to a gene: 7. CDR3 length: 16 amino acids.

This chain links TRBV28 with TRBJ1-1; D not resolved. The CDR3 runs to 13 residues. The V end was cut by 7 bases, the J end by 7 bases, with 16 bases between. CDR1 and CDR2 (germline): MDHEN, SYDVKM. Here the CDR3 DNA reads TGTGCCAGCACCTTGGACGGGAACTTTGAAGCTTTCTTT. Amino acids: CASTLDGNFEAFF.

This clone came up once. The chain links TRBV7-6 to TRBJ2-1; 10 bases align to TRBD1. The germline CDR1 and CDR2 sequences are SGHVS and FNYEAQ. This CDR3 has 15 amino acids. Trimming at V came to 2 bases and at J to 8 bases, leaving 6 bases not matched to a gene. CDR3 coding DNA: TGTGCCAGCAGCTTAATGACAGGGGGCTCGGATGAGCAGTTCTTC. Protein: CASSLMTGGSDEQFF.

This chain connects TRBV28 to TRBJ2-7; D is undetermined. V lost 6 bases and J 4 bases, leaving 13 bases between the germline ends. Germline values: CDR1 MDHEN, CDR2 SYDVKM. The CDR3 spans 13 residues. CDR3 in DNA: TGTGCCAGCAGCCCGGTTAGTTCTTACGAGCAGTACTTC. This translates into CASSPVSSYEQYF.

This clone was recorded once. This chain joins TRBV29-1 and TRBJ2-1; TRBD2 matches at 7 bases. Per the germline V gene, CDR1 is SQVTM and CDR2 is ANQGSEA. V shed 1 base, J shed 0 bases, and the junction held 6 bases outside the gene matches. The CDR3 has 16 residues. CDR3 loop: CSVEGKGGSSYNEQFF. DNA for the CDR3: TGCAGCGTTGAAGGAAAAGGCGGGAGCTCCTACAATGAGCAGTTCTTC.

The rearrangement uses TRBV6-1 and TRBJ2-7; TRBD1 matches 8 bases. Germline-derived CDR1 and CDR2 are MNHNS and SASEGT. The CDR3 has 15 amino acids. Trimming cost V 5 bases and J 2 bases; bases outside gene matches: 8. The CDR3 bases are TGTGCCAGCAGTCGACAGGGGTTGGGAGCCTACGAGCAGTACTTC. Translated, it gives CASSRQGLGAYEQYF.

The chain employs TRBV5-4 and TRBJ2-1, with TRBD2 matching over 7 bases. CDR1 is SGHNT, CDR2 YYREEE, per germline (reference sequence). Unmatched junction bases numbered 13, after V lost 4 bases and J lost 0 bases. The CDR3 is made up of 18 amino acids. The chain's CDR3 is CASSGPSGRHSSYNEQFF. DNA for the CDR3: TGTGCCAGCAGCGGACCTAGCGGCCGTCACAGCTCCTACAATGAGCAGTTCTTC.

A word on this clone: At one of its ends the junction is not consistent with the germline gene, which may arise from a read error. This chain joins TRBV7-7 and TRBJ2-5, with 7 bases matching TRBD2. CDR1 SSHAT and CDR2 FNYEAQ come from the germline V gene (reference sequence). This CDR3 contains 15 residues. The CDR3: CASSLERGSGETQYF. Written as DNA, the CDR3 is TGTGCTAGCAGCTTAGAACGCGGGAGCGGTGAGACCCAGTACTTC.

The rearrangement joins TRBV5-6 to TRBJ2-1; 8 bases align to TRBD1. The germline V gene has CDR1 SGHDT and CDR2 YYEEEE. V trimming: 3 bases; J trimming: 8 bases; junction bases outside the gene matches: 10. The CDR3 consists of 15 residues. The CDR3: CASSYYSDRGYEQFF. The DNA of the CDR3 is TGTGCCAGCAGCTACTATTCCGACAGGGGCTATGAGCAGTTCTTC.

The CDR3 DNA follows: TGTGCCAGCAGCTTCACAGGGGGCGCGGCCAAAAACATTCAGTACTTC. Translation: CASSFTGGAAKNIQYF. The V and J genes are TRBV7-9 and TRBJ2-4; 9 bases map to TRBD1. The CDR3 loop spans 16 amino acids. The V gene's germline CDR1 is SEHNR and CDR2 FQNEAQ (reference sequence). The trim removed 3 bases at V and 1 base at J, leaving 4 bases unmatched.